This TCR beta chain was captured by sequencing in a study of cytomegalovirus exposure and HLA in healthy donors. Comment on this clone: What it binds is not known. Compared with germline, one end of the junction differs, possibly owing to a read error.

The study ran its PCR with 60 Vbeta and 13 Jbeta primers. TCRdb keeps only in-frame clones here, not all; method: immunoSEQ multiplex PCR. The sample lists 150,000 to 200,000 clones; around four fifths were seen once. Study-wide results and caveats: In a later analysis, productive TCRs from donors in an Asian-associated ancestry cluster reportedly carried fewer N-insertions than the cohort mean. Most TCR sequences proved rare, with some public TCRs found in many donors. A later examination showed that TCR association rates differed by HLA locus, with DRB1 most and HLA-C fewest.

The CDR3 runs to 15 residues. CDR1 and CDR2 from the germline V gene are SQVTM and ANQGSEA. The sequenced sample was PBMCs. The J gene is TRBJ2-1, the V gene TRBV29-1; D is possibly TRBD2 (6 bases). This receptor was obtained from a young man in good health and CMV-seronegative. CDR3 coding DNA: TGCAGCGTGGAAGGGAGGCCTAGCTCCTACAATGAGCAGTTCTTC. Its translation is CSVEGRPSSYNEQFF.